Following are 14 T cell receptor beta chains from one sample sequenced in a study of T-cell memory formation after mild COVID-19. TCRdb re-derived calls from the 5' RACE reads in MiXCR, one entry per CDR3 protein. There are approximately 300,000 distinct CDR3 sequences in the sample; approximately 8% occur only once, and 20% to 25% lies in the top ten. The sample consisted of PBMCs or a T cell subset sorted from them (not recorded which). Receptors originate from a young man who had mild COVID-19 (a few samples of this study predate the infection). Cell type and time point are not known.

This clonotype occurred a few times. This chain connects TRBV7-8 to TRBJ2-1; 9 nucleotides match TRBD2. CDR1 is SGHVS, CDR2 FQNEAQ, per germline. The V and J ends lost 2 bases and 5 bases, in that order; junction bases with no gene match: 7. The length of the CDR3 is 16 residues. Here the CDR3 DNA reads TGTGCCAGCAGCTTATGGCGGGGGGGCCAGGACAATGAGCAGTTCTTC. It codes for CASSLWRGGQDNEQFF.

The chain carries TRBV9 and TRBJ2-3; D gene ambiguous. CDR1 is SGDLS and CDR2 is YYNGEE in the germline V gene. The CDR3 totals 13 residues. With 6 bases removed from V and 4 bases from J, the gap between germline ends came to 12 bases. The CDR3 region is CASTRSPADTQYF. CDR3 DNA sequence: TGTGCCAGCACTCGCAGCCCAGCAGATACGCAGTATTTT.

The rearrangement links TRBV24-1 to TRBJ1-4; D perhaps matches TRBD1 (6 bases). There are 15 residues in the CDR3. The V end lost 7 bases, the J end lost 6 bases, and 17 bases lay between the germline ends. Germline CDR1 KGHDR, CDR2 SFDVKD. In DNA form, the CDR3 reads TGTGCCACCAGCCTCTCAGGGGAAGCGGATGAAAAACTGTTTTTT. Its translation is CATSLSGEADEKLFF.

This clonotype was observed at least ten times. Written as DNA, the CDR3 is TGCGCCAGCAGCCAAGCGGGAGATACGCAGTATTTT. It encodes CASSQAGDTQYF. This sequence joins TRBV4-1 and TRBJ2-3; D is undetermined. The germline V and J ends were trimmed by 1 base and 5 bases, with 4 bases remaining between them. The germline V gene encodes CDR1 MGHRA and CDR2 YSYEKL. The CDR3 has 12 amino acids.

This clonotype has at least ten counts. The chain joins TRBV6-5 to TRBJ2-7; D gene unclear. The germline V gene has CDR1 MNHEY and CDR2 SVGAGI. V shed 5 bases and J shed 3 bases, with 5 bases lying between them. The CDR3 sequence is 11 residues long. The CDR3 region is CASSTDYEQYV. CDR3 DNA: TGTGCCAGCAGTACCGACTACGAGCAGTACGTC.

This clonotype was seen a few times. CDR3 region: CASRISTVLYEQYF. CDR3 nucleotides: TGTGCCAGCAGGATATCGACAGTCCTATACGAGCAGTACTTC. The chain links TRBV6-1 to TRBJ2-7, with D possibly matching TRBD1 (5 bases). The CDR3 runs to 14 residues. Germline V gene data show CDR1 as MNHNS and CDR2 as SASEGT. V lost 6 bases, J lost 4 bases, and 16 bases lay in between.

This clonotype was seen only a few times. This chain joins TRBV20-1 and TRBJ1-2; 7 bases agree with TRBD1. CDR1 and CDR2 (germline): DFQATT, SNEGSKA (reference sequence). With 2 bases clipped from V and 5 bases from J, the junction kept 17 bases outside the gene matches. The CDR3 sequence is 17 residues long. The CDR3 loop reads CSARHRTYRGTFYGYTF. The CDR3, as DNA: TGCAGTGCTAGACATCGAACCTACAGGGGAACATTTTATGGCTACACCTTC.

There are many counts of this clonotype. The genes are TRBV5-1 and TRBJ1-5; possible D gene TRBD1, 5 bases. Between the trimmed V and J ends, which lost 3 bases and 5 bases, there was a span of 12 bases. Germline lookup yields CDR1 SGHRS and CDR2 YFSETQ. The CDR3 is 14 residues long. The CDR3 here is CASSWGGGDQPQHF. The CDR3 nucleotides are TGCGCCAGCAGCTGGGGGGGAGGAGATCAGCCCCAGCATTTT.

This sequence joins TRBV11-2 and TRBJ2-5; weak D call: TRBD2 (5 bases). Germline-derived CDR1 and CDR2 are SGHAT and FQNNGV. The CDR3 covers 14 residues. V shed 5 bases and J shed 5 bases, with 15 bases lying between them. CDR3: CASSPQLVSETQYF. In DNA, the CDR3 is TGTGCCAGCAGCCCCCAACTAGTGTCGGAGACCCAGTACTTC.

V and J are TRBV20-1 and TRBJ2-5; D possibly uses TRBD1 or TRBD2 (5 bases each). The CDR3 totals 16 residues. The V end was cut by 0 bases, the J end by 3 bases, with 17 bases between. Looked up from germline, CDR1 is DFQATT and CDR2 is SNEGSKA (reference sequence). In DNA form, the CDR3 reads TGCAGTGCTAGAGATAGGGACCCGGCTAAGGAAGAGACCCAGTACTTC. It codes for CSARDRDPAKEETQYF.

A few counts support this clonotype. The chain couples TRBV5-5 to TRBJ2-7; 7 positions agree with TRBD1. Germline CDR1 is SGHKS and CDR2 is YYEKEE (reference sequence). This CDR3 is 15 amino acids long. V lost 5 bases and J lost 2; bases outside the gene matches: 10. The CDR3 here is CASSLETGRPYEQYF. The DNA for the CDR3 is TGTGCCAGCAGTCTTGAGACAGGGAGACCCTACGAGCAGTACTTC. The full variable domain, completed using reference TRBV5-5 and TRBJ2-7, is DAGVTQSPTHLIKTRGQQVTLRCSPISGHKSVSWYQQVLGQGPQFIFQYYEKEERGRGNFPDRFSARQFPNYSSELNVNALLLGDSALYLCASSLETGRPYEQYFGPGTRLTVT.

The chain joins TRBV7-9 to TRBJ1-4; D gene ambiguous. Germline CDR1 and CDR2: SEHNR and FQNEAQ (reference sequence). The CDR3 consists of 13 residues. V lost 2 bases and J 8 bases, leaving 9 bases between the germline ends. The CDR3 is CASSLMSREKLFF. The CDR3 bases are TGTGCCAGCAGCTTAATGTCGCGCGAAAAACTGTTTTTT.

Many counts were recorded for this clonotype. The V call is TRBV20-1, the J call TRBJ2-5, with D possibly being TRBD2 (6 bases). From germline, CDR1 is DFQATT and CDR2 SNEGSKA (reference sequence). The CDR3 loop spans 15 amino acids. V was shortened by 5 bases and J by 5 bases, with 21 bases between the two germline ends. The CDR3 nucleotides read TGCAGTGCTCCCGGGGGTAGCGGTACGGGGGAGACCCAGTACTTC. Its translation is CSAPGGSGTGETQYF.

This clonotype was observed a single time. The gene calls are TRBV29-1 and TRBJ2-3; perhaps D is TRBD1 or TRBD2 (5 bases each). Germline V gene lookup returns CDR1 SQVTM and CDR2 ANQGSEA. The CDR3 is 14 residues long. V lost 7 bases to trimming and J lost 1 base, with 15 bases between them. The CDR3 nucleotides read TGCAGCGGCGCAGTTGGGGGAGGCACAGATACGCAGTATTTT. It yields the protein CSGAVGGGTDTQYF.